The rows below give T cell receptor beta chains drawn from one sample of a study of blood T cell repertoires in COVID-19. Sequencing was performed with immunoSEQ multiplex PCR; in TCRdb, only in-frame clones are kept and a portion is missing. The table shows 30,000 to 40,000 clones, with approximately 90% occurring only once. The sequenced material came from peripheral blood. All receptors derive from a woman in her 30s in a cohort sampled during active COVID-19. Both conserved end residues are part of each CDR3. The D gene is left open where the match is weak. Clone size appears in some rows only: once, few, many, or a class for an expanded clone.

DNA: TGTGCCAGCAGTTCTCAACTAGCGGGAGCCTACAATGAGCAGTTCTTC
CDR3: CASSSQLAGAYNEQFF
J: TRBJ2-1
V: TRBV6-5
length: 16
size: -
D: TRBD2

DNA: TGTGCCAGCAGCCACATTCGGCGGGGAGAATACGAGCAGTACTTC
CDR3: CASSHIRRGEYEQYF
J: TRBJ2-7
V: TRBV3-1/TRBV3-2
length: 15
size: -
D: -

DNA: TGCGCCAGCAGCCAAGATTCACAGGGCAATTCACCCCTCCACTTT
CDR3: CASSQDSQGNSPLHF
J: TRBJ1-6
V: TRBV4-3
length: 15
size: -
D: -

DNA: TGTGCCAGCAGCCTAGGGTGGGGGGACCAGAGGGCTGGAAACACCATATATTTT
CDR3: CASSLGWGDQRAGNTIYF
J: TRBJ1-3
V: TRBV7-9
length: 18
size: -
D: -

DNA: TGTGCCAGTAGTTTGGGGAGCCTTAGCAATCAGCCCCAGCATTTT
CDR3: CASSLGSLSNQPQHF
J: TRBJ1-5
V: TRBV19
length: 15
size: -
D: -

DNA: TGTGCCAGCAGCCCCCATTCCTACGAGCAGTACTTC
CDR3: CASSPHSYEQYF
J: TRBJ2-7
V: TRBV28
length: 12
size: -
D: -

DNA: TGTGCCAGTTACCCCAGCGGGAGGGCCTCGAGGTATGAGCAGTTCTTC
CDR3: CASYPSGRASRYEQFF
J: TRBJ2-1
V: TRBV19
length: 16
size: -
D: TRBD2

DNA: TGTGCCAGCACTTCGCGGGGGGCCGGGGTAGGTATCGCTGAAGCTTTCTTT
CDR3: CASTSRGAGVGIAEAFF
J: TRBJ1-1
V: TRBV25-1
length: 17
size: -
D: -

DNA: TGTGCCAGCAGTTACGGGGGGAAGGGGGGGGGCTACACCTTC
CDR3: CASSYGGKGGGYTF
J: TRBJ1-2
V: TRBV6-5
length: 14
size: -
D: -

DNA: TGTGCCAGCAGTTTACGGGGGGCGGGGGCCAACGTCCTGACTTTC
CDR3: CASSLRGAGANVLTF
J: TRBJ2-6
V: TRBV28
length: 15
size: -
D: -

DNA: TGTGCCAGCAGTCGGACAGGGCGGACCGGGGAGCTGTTTTTT
CDR3: CASSRTGRTGELFF
J: TRBJ2-2
V: TRBV6-2/TRBV6-3
length: 14
size: once
D: TRBD1

DNA: TGTGCCAGCAGTTTCGGGGGGCGAGGCTACACCTTC
CDR3: CASSFGGRGYTF
J: TRBJ1-2
V: TRBV12-3/TRBV12-4
length: 12
size: -
D: -

DNA: TGTGCCAGCAGGCGGGACAGCTCACCTTACACTGAAGCTTTCTTT
CDR3: CASRRDSSPYTEAFF
J: TRBJ1-1
V: TRBV11-3
length: 15
size: -
D: TRBD1

DNA: TGCGCCAGCAGCCCTACTGATCCTAACTATGGCTACACCTTC
CDR3: CASSPTDPNYGYTF
J: TRBJ1-2
V: TRBV5-1
length: 14
size: few
D: -

DNA: TGTGCCAGCAGTTCGACCGGGACTAGCACAGATGAGCAGTTCTTC
CDR3: CASSSTGTSTDEQFF
J: TRBJ2-1
V: TRBV28
length: 15
size: -
D: TRBD2

DNA: TGTGCCAGCAGTTACTCCCCCCCTAGCGGGATCTACAATGAGCAGTTCTTC
CDR3: CASSYSPPSGIYNEQFF
J: TRBJ2-1
V: TRBV6-2/TRBV6-3
length: 17
size: -
D: TRBD2

DNA: TGTGCCACCAGTGATCCGGACAGGGCCGGCTATGGCTACACCTTC
CDR3: CATSDPDRAGYGYTF
J: TRBJ1-2
V: TRBV24-1
length: 15
size: -
D: TRBD1

DNA: TGTGCCAGCAGCCAAGAGGGACTAGCGGGAGGGCCGTTGGGGGAGCAGTACTTC
CDR3: CASSQEGLAGGPLGEQYF
J: TRBJ2-7
V: TRBV4-2
length: 18
size: -
D: TRBD2

DNA: TGTGCCAGCAGCTCCCGGGACAGGGATGGGGCCAACGTCCTGACTTTC
CDR3: CASSSRDRDGANVLTF
J: TRBJ2-6
V: TRBV5-6
length: 16
size: -
D: TRBD1

DNA: TGTGCCAGCAGCTTAGGAGACAGGGACGCAGAGACCCAGTACTTC
CDR3: CASSLGDRDAETQYF
J: TRBJ2-5
V: TRBV11-2
length: 15
size: -
D: TRBD1

DNA: TGTGCCAGTAGCGGGAGCCTCTACGAGCAGTACTTC
CDR3: CASSGSLYEQYF
J: TRBJ2-7
V: TRBV19
length: 12
size: -
D: -

DNA: TGTGCCAGCAGCGAGAGCCTAGCGGCATACAATGAGCAGTTCTTC
CDR3: CASSESLAAYNEQFF
J: TRBJ2-1
V: TRBV9
length: 15
size: -
D: TRBD2

DNA: TGCAGCGTTCTGGCAGGGACTAGCACAGATACGCAGTATTTT
CDR3: CSVLAGTSTDTQYF
J: TRBJ2-3
V: TRBV29-1
length: 14
size: -
D: -

DNA: TGTGCCAGCAGTTCGACTAGCGGATCAAGCGAGCAGTACTTC
CDR3: CASSSTSGSSEQYF
J: TRBJ2-7
V: TRBV3-1/TRBV3-2
length: 14
size: -
D: TRBD2

DNA: TGTGCTAGCAGCTTAGGCCCGGGAGGGCCCACAGATACGCAGTATTTT
CDR3: CASSLGPGGPTDTQYF
J: TRBJ2-3
V: TRBV7-7
length: 16
size: -
D: TRBD2

DNA: TGTGCCAGTAATCCAGGGGGGACAATGAACACCGGGGAGCTGTTTTTT
CDR3: CASNPGGTMNTGELFF
J: TRBJ2-2
V: TRBV19
length: 16
size: -
D: -

DNA: TGTGCCAGCAGTGAAGCTGGCGGGACGCCCCAGCATTTT
CDR3: CASSEAGGTPQHF
J: TRBJ1-5
V: TRBV6-1
length: 13
size: -
D: -

DNA: TGTGCCAGCGAACCCAACCGGGGACAACGTCAAGAAGAGACCCAGTACTTC
CDR3: CASEPNRGQRQEETQYF
J: TRBJ2-5
V: TRBV7-8
length: 17
size: -
D: -

DNA: TGTGCCAGCAGTTTTAATAGCCTAAGGGCCAACGTCCTGACTTTC
CDR3: CASSFNSLRANVLTF
J: TRBJ2-6
V: TRBV27
length: 15
size: -
D: -

DNA: TGCGCCAGCAGCTCCTTCGGGGTGGAGGAAAAACTGTTTTTT
CDR3: CASSSFGVEEKLFF
J: TRBJ1-4
V: TRBV5-1
length: 14
size: -
D: -

DNA: TGTGCCAGCAGCTCCCTCGCGGGAGGGATGGGCAATGAGCAGTTCTTC
CDR3: CASSSLAGGMGNEQFF
J: TRBJ2-1
V: TRBV7-2
length: 16
size: -
D: TRBD2

DNA: TGTGCCAGCAGCGTAGCTACCGGGGGGGAGCAGTACTTC
CDR3: CASSVATGGEQYF
J: TRBJ2-7
V: TRBV9
length: 13
size: -
D: TRBD2

DNA: TGCGCCAGCAGCCTACAAGAGACCCAGTACTTC
CDR3: CASSLQETQYF
J: TRBJ2-5
V: TRBV5-1
length: 11
size: -
D: -

DNA: TGTGCCTGGAGTGTAGGGGACAATGGCTACACCTTC
CDR3: CAWSVGDNGYTF
J: TRBJ1-2
V: TRBV30
length: 12
size: -
D: -

DNA: TGTGCCAGCAGCTTGTTGAGGGAACGATCCTACGAGCAGTACTTC
CDR3: CASSLLRERSYEQYF
J: TRBJ2-7
V: TRBV5-6
length: 15
size: -
D: -

DNA: TGTGCCAGTAGTATCGGGACTCTCTACCCCACTGAAGCTTTCTTT
CDR3: CASSIGTLYPTEAFF
J: TRBJ1-1
V: TRBV19
length: 15
size: few
D: -

DNA: TGTGCCAGCAGCAACGGGGACAGGGCCGGTGGCTACACCTTC
CDR3: CASSNGDRAGGYTF
J: TRBJ1-2
V: TRBV6-5
length: 14
size: -
D: TRBD1

DNA: TGTGCCACCAGTTTAAAAGGCAGGGTTTACGAGCAGTACTTC
CDR3: CATSLKGRVYEQYF
J: TRBJ2-7
V: TRBV24-1
length: 14
size: -
D: -

DNA: TGTGCCAGCAGTTATCTCGGGGGCGAGCAGTACTTC
CDR3: CASSYLGGEQYF
J: TRBJ2-7
V: TRBV27
length: 12
size: once
D: -

DNA: TGTGCCTGGAGTGCCCCGGGACAGGCGATCTACGAGCAGTACTTC
CDR3: CAWSAPGQAIYEQYF
J: TRBJ2-7
V: TRBV30
length: 15
size: -
D: TRBD1

DNA: TGCAGTGCTAGTGTTGGGACAGGGAATCAGCCCCAGCATTTT
CDR3: CSASVGTGNQPQHF
J: TRBJ1-5
V: TRBV20-1
length: 14
size: once
D: TRBD1

DNA: TGTGCCAGCTCACCCAAAAGGGGCGCGAACACCGGGGAGCTGTTTTTT
CDR3: CASSPKRGANTGELFF
J: TRBJ2-2
V: TRBV18
length: 16
size: -
D: -

DNA: TGTGCCACCAACATAGCGGGAGGGCAAGATGAGCAGTTCTTC
CDR3: CATNIAGGQDEQFF
J: TRBJ2-1
V: TRBV15
length: 14
size: -
D: TRBD2

DNA: TGTGCCAGCAGCTTAGCCCCCTCGTCGCGGCCCCATGGCTACACCTTC
CDR3: CASSLAPSSRPHGYTF
J: TRBJ1-2
V: TRBV7-2
length: 16
size: -
D: -

DNA: TGTGCCAGCAGCTACATCAAGCGGGGAGAGCAGTTCTTC
CDR3: CASSYIKRGEQFF
J: TRBJ2-1
V: TRBV7-2
length: 13
size: once
D: TRBD2

DNA: TGTGCCAGCCGGAGGGCGGGGAATCCCTACGAGCAGTACTTC
CDR3: CASRRAGNPYEQYF
J: TRBJ2-7
V: TRBV28
length: 14
size: -
D: -

DNA: TGTGCCAGCAGTTTCAGAGGGTCTGGGGCCAACGTCCTGACTTTC
CDR3: CASSFRGSGANVLTF
J: TRBJ2-6
V: TRBV28
length: 15
size: -
D: -

DNA: TGTGCCACCCGGGGAGGGCAGGGGACCTACGAGCAGTACTTC
CDR3: CATRGGQGTYEQYF
J: TRBJ2-7
V: TRBV6-5
length: 14
size: -
D: -

DNA: TGCGCCAGCAGTGAGCCGGGACAGGGGAGGGAGCAGTACTTC
CDR3: CASSEPGQGREQYF
J: TRBJ2-7
V: TRBV10-2
length: 14
size: -
D: TRBD1

DNA: TGTGCCAGTATCTCGCCACAGGGGGACACCGGGGAGCTGTTTTTT
CDR3: CASISPQGDTGELFF
J: TRBJ2-2
V: TRBV19
length: 15
size: -
D: TRBD1

DNA: TGTGCCAGCAGTTCCGCCGGGACGGGGGGCGAGTACGAGCAGTACTTC
CDR3: CASSSAGTGGEYEQYF
J: TRBJ2-7
V: TRBV28
length: 16
size: -
D: -

DNA: TGTGCCAGCAGACTCGGGGGAGAGACCCAGTACTTC
CDR3: CASRLGGETQYF
J: TRBJ2-5
V: TRBV2
length: 12
size: -
D: -

DNA: TGCGCCAGCAGCCAAGTTCCCCGGGGGAGCTCCTACAATGAGCAGTTCTTC
CDR3: CASSQVPRGSSYNEQFF
J: TRBJ2-1
V: TRBV4-3
length: 17
size: -
D: -

DNA: TGTGCCAGCAGCTTAGGCGGGACGAGTGAGCAGTTCTTC
CDR3: CASSLGGTSEQFF
J: TRBJ2-1
V: TRBV7-3
length: 13
size: -
D: -

DNA: TGTGCCTGGAGAACACAGGGTAGCTCACCCCTCCACTTT
CDR3: CAWRTQGSSPLHF
J: TRBJ1-6
V: TRBV30
length: 13
size: -
D: -

DNA: TGTGCCAGTAGTCACACCTACACTGAAGCTTTCTTT
CDR3: CASSHTYTEAFF
J: TRBJ1-1
V: TRBV19
length: 12
size: -
D: -

DNA: TGTGCCAGCAGGCTAGCGGGAGGGGCCTACGAGCAGTACTTC
CDR3: CASRLAGGAYEQYF
J: TRBJ2-7
V: TRBV7-2
length: 14
size: -
D: TRBD2